A single sample is the source of the 29 T cell receptor beta chains below, sequenced in a study of CD8 T cells in Susac syndrome. With random hexamers, reverse transcription was performed on about 0.5 to 1 ug of RNA. TCRdb reprocessed the immunoSEQ multiplex PCR reads with MiXCR, giving one entry per CDR3 protein. The sample lists 150,000 to 200,000 distinct CDR3 sequences, roughly 95% occurring once. Sequencing was carried out using CD4+ T cells from PBMCs. Every receptor here comes from a human donor with multiple sclerosis.

The J gene is TRBJ2-1, the V gene TRBV15; no clear D. CDR1 and CDR2 from the germline V gene are LNHNV and YYDKDF (reference sequence). The CDR3 loop spans 13 amino acids. Trimming stripped 8 bases from V and 10 bases from J, with 18 bases between. The CDR3 nucleotides are TGTGCCACCTCCCGGACCAGCTCGTGGGAGCAGTTCTTC. Amino acid sequence: CATSRTSSWEQFF.

V gene TRBV5-6 combines with J gene TRBJ1-2, with 9 nucleotides matching TRBD1. The J segment lost 8 bases and the V segment lost 5 bases, leaving 16 bases of the junction unmatched. Germline values: CDR1 SGHDT, CDR2 YYEEEE. The CDR3 length is 16 residues. CDR3 nucleotide sequence: TGTGCCAGCAGTGTACGTTTAGGGACAGGGTTTATCGGCTACACCTTC. Its translation: CASSVRLGTGFIGYTF.

The V and J genes are TRBV20-1 and TRBJ2-3; D possibly corresponds to TRBD2 (7 bases). The CDR3 is 14 residues long. Germline values: CDR1 DFQATT, CDR2 SNEGSKA (reference sequence). This CDR3 is CSLRGAPPTDTQYF. The CDR3 DNA reads as TGCAGCTTACGGGGGGCCCCCCCCACAGATACGCAGTATTTT.

This clonotype was seen once. The chain joins TRBV20-1 to TRBJ2-3, with 9 bases fitting TRBD1. Trimming at V came to 5 bases and at J to 6 bases, leaving 6 bases not matched to a gene. The CDR3 spans 13 residues. Germline V gene data show CDR1 as DFQATT and CDR2 as SNEGSKA (reference sequence). CDR3 region: CSAPPGQGDTQYF. CDR3 DNA: TGCAGTGCTCCCCCGGGACAGGGTGATACGCAGTATTTT.

V usage is TRBV9 and J usage is TRBJ1-6; the D is unclear. The V gene's germline CDR1 is SGDLS and CDR2 YYNGEE. The CDR3 contains 15 residues. V lost 1 base and J lost 10, with 15 bases in between. The CDR3 is CASSVWGQSESPLHF. The CDR3 DNA is TGTGCCAGCAGCGTATGGGGTCAGTCCGAGTCACCCCTCCACTTT.

V usage is TRBV27 and J usage is TRBJ1-1; D gene uncertain. This CDR3 is built from 15 residues. Trimming removed 7 bases at V and 8 bases at J, with 23 bases between. Germline CDR1 reads MNHEY; CDR2 reads SMNVEV (reference sequence). The CDR3 nucleotides are TGTGCCAGCACTCCTAGAGGGTCGGGTCTGCGGGAAGCTTTCTTT. Translation gives CASTPRGSGLREAFF.

This chain links TRBV3-1 with TRBJ1-1; the D gene is possibly TRBD1 (5 bases). This CDR3 region has 12 residues. From germline, CDR1 is LGHDT and CDR2 YNNKEL (reference sequence). Trimming removed 0 bases at V and 8 bases at J, with 7 bases between. In DNA, the CDR3 is TGTGCCAGCAGCCAAGAGGGGGGAGAAGCTTTCTTT. It codes for CASSQEGGEAFF.

V usage is TRBV4-2 and J usage is TRBJ2-1; D tentatively reads TRBD1 or TRBD2 (5 bases each). Trimming removed 5 bases at V and 7 bases at J, with 12 bases between. The V gene's germline CDR1 is LGHNA and CDR2 YNFKEQ. The CDR3 is 13 amino acids. In nucleotides, the CDR3 is TGTGCCAGCAGCTTGGGACCGATTAATGAGCAGTTCTTC. This encodes CASSLGPINEQFF.

In its sample, this clonotype was seen a few times. The rearrangement links TRBV6-5 to TRBJ1-6, with unresolved D. Per germline, CDR1 MNHEY and CDR2 SVGAGI. V was clipped by 2 bases and J by 10 bases, with 9 bases between them. The CDR3 has 13 amino acids. CDR3 sequence (DNA): TGTGCCAGCAGTTACAGGGTTAGCTCACCCCTCCACTTT. It encodes CASSYRVSSPLHF.

The chain joins TRBV3-1 to TRBJ1-2, with no clear D. V was shortened by 0 bases and J by 3 bases, with 8 bases between the two germline ends. The CDR3 extends over 14 amino acids. Germline V CDR1 and CDR2: LGHDT, YNNKEL (reference sequence). The CDR3 loop reads CASSQELGYYGYTF. The CDR3 bases are TGTGCCAGCAGCCAAGAACTGGGTTACTATGGCTACACCTTC.

The chain couples TRBV19 to TRBJ2-1, with D perhaps matching TRBD1 or TRBD2 (5 bases each). This CDR3 spans 15 amino acids. The germline V gene encodes CDR1 LNHDA and CDR2 SQIVND (reference sequence). Trimming took off 1 base at V and 4 bases at J, with 11 bases between the two ends. The CDR3 is CASSIARGLYNEQFF. The CDR3 region has the DNA TGTGCCAGTAGTATAGCGAGGGGTCTTTACAATGAGCAGTTCTTC.

This chain uses TRBV29-1 with TRBJ2-7, with 9 nucleotides matching TRBD1. V lost 1 base, J lost 7 bases, and 2 bases stayed unmatched. The CDR3 contains 12 residues. CDR1 is SQVTM, CDR2 ANQGSEA, per germline. The CDR3 bases are TGCAGCGTTGAAGTGGGACAGGGAGAGCAGTACTTC. It yields the protein CSVEVGQGEQYF.

The V call is TRBV6-2 or TRBV6-3, the J call TRBJ1-2; the D is unclear. V lost 2 bases and J 3 bases, leaving 16 bases between the germline ends. CDR1 is MNHEY, CDR2 SVGEGT, per germline. The CDR3 covers 16 residues. The CDR3 here is CASSYGQGRRDYGYTF. The CDR3, as DNA: TGTGCCAGCAGTTACGGGCAAGGGCGTCGGGACTATGGCTACACCTTC.

V gene TRBV7-9 combines with J gene TRBJ2-2; the D gene is possibly TRBD2 (6 bases). Between the trimmed V and J ends, which lost 4 bases and 2 bases, there was a span of 11 bases. This CDR3 has 15 amino acids. From germline, CDR1 is SEHNR and CDR2 FQNEAQ (reference sequence). The CDR3 spells CASSSGLYNTGELFF. The CDR3 bases are TGTGCCAGCAGCTCGGGACTGTATAACACCGGGGAGCTGTTTTTT.

CDR3 residues: CASRRTGAYEQYF. CDR3 in DNA: TGTGCCAGCAGAAGGACTGGGGCCTACGAGCAGTACTTC. The rearrangement links TRBV12-3 or TRBV12-4 to TRBJ2-7; TRBD2 is a possible D gene (5 bases). V was pared by 6 bases and J by 2 bases, with 11 bases between. The CDR3 sequence is 13 residues long.

The chain combines TRBV20-1 with TRBJ1-5; D remains ambiguous. V gave up 3 bases and J gave up 6 bases, with 3 bases separating them. The V gene's germline CDR1 is DFQATT and CDR2 SNEGSKA (reference sequence). The CDR3 loop spans 10 amino acids. CDR3 in DNA: TGCAGTGCTAGTGGTCAGCCCCAGCATTTT. Its protein is CSASGQPQHF.

V usage is TRBV30 and J usage is TRBJ1-1; possible D gene TRBD1, 5 bases. Germline V lookup: CDR1 GTSNPN, CDR2 SVGIG (reference sequence). V lost 0 bases and J lost 11, with 10 bases in between. The CDR3 is 11 residues long. CDR3 sequence reads: CAWSVEGWAFF. The CDR3 nucleotides are TGTGCCTGGAGTGTGGAGGGGTGGGCTTTCTTT.

The chain is built from TRBV28 and TRBJ2-1, with D tentatively TRBD1 (6 bases). The CDR3 runs 14 residues. CDR1 MDHEN and CDR2 SYDVKM come from the germline V gene. The V end was cut by 6 bases, the J end by 9 bases, with 18 bases between. The CDR3 here is CASSPGQDLGEQFF. For the CDR3, the DNA is TGTGCCAGCAGCCCGGGACAAGACTTAGGTGAGCAGTTCTTC.

The genes are TRBV29-1 and TRBJ2-1; a possible D gene is TRBD2 (6 bases). The CDR3 is 15 residues long. Trimming pared 5 bases from V and 0 bases from J, leaving 14 bases between. Germline CDR1 is SQVTM and CDR2 is ANQGSEA. The CDR3 loop reads CSVMFGTSSYNEQFF. The CDR3 region has the DNA TGCAGCGTTATGTTCGGGACTTCCTCCTACAATGAGCAGTTCTTC.

V usage is TRBV3-1 and J usage is TRBJ2-5, with D unclear. V was pared by 2 bases and J by 2 bases, with 0 bases between. The CDR3 is made up of 11 amino acids. The germline V gene has CDR1 LGHDT and CDR2 YNNKEL (reference sequence). In DNA form, the CDR3 reads TGTGCCAGCAGCCAACAAGAGACCCAGTACTTC. Encoded protein: CASSQQETQYF.

Remarks on this clonotype: One junction end does not reproduce the germline sequence, and a read error may be involved. The V gene is TRBV7-7, the J gene TRBJ2-1, with D perhaps TRBD1 or TRBD2 (5 bases each). CDR3 size: 15 residues. Germline-derived CDR1 and CDR2 are SSHAT and FNYEAQ (reference sequence). CDR3 sequence reads: CASSFGTSRGNEQFF. DNA of the CDR3: TGTGCTAGCAGCTTCGGGACCTCGAGGGGCAATGAGCAGTTCTTC. Using reference TRBV7-7 and TRBJ2-1 for the parts outside the CDR3, the full variable domain is GAGVSQSPRYKVTKRGQDVTLRCDPISSHATLYWYQQALGQGPEFLTYFNYEAQPDKSGLPSDRFSAERPEGSISTLTIQRTEQRDSAMYRCASSFGTSRGNEQFFGPGTRLTVL.

The chain uses TRBV30 and TRBJ2-1, with D unresolved. Germline CDR1 and CDR2: GTSNPN and SVGIG (reference sequence). The CDR3 has 12 amino acids. Trimming shortened V by 4 bases and J by 8 bases, and 12 bases separated the two germline ends. CDR3 sequence reads: CAWTPGADEQFF. CDR3 nucleotides: TGTGCCTGGACTCCAGGAGCCGATGAGCAGTTCTTC.

J is TRBJ2-1 and V is TRBV30; D possibly corresponds to TRBD1 (6 bases). The CDR3 has 15 residues. Trimming took off 2 bases at V and 4 bases at J, with 15 bases between the two ends. From germline, CDR1 is GTSNPN and CDR2 SVGIG (reference sequence). CDR3 sequence: CAWSITDSRYNEQFF. The CDR3 bases are TGTGCCTGGAGTATCACGGACAGTAGATACAATGAGCAGTTCTTC.

The V gene is TRBV5-1, the J gene TRBJ2-3, with D perhaps TRBD1 (5 bases). Trimming stripped 3 bases from V and 3 bases from J, with 14 bases between. The CDR3 is made up of 15 amino acids. From germline, CDR1 is SGHRS and CDR2 YFSETQ. CDR3 sequence: CASSWQGSVTDTQYF. In nucleotides, the CDR3 is TGCGCCAGCAGCTGGCAGGGTTCCGTGACAGATACGCAGTATTTT.

This chain uses TRBV6-6 with TRBJ1-5; the D gene is possibly TRBD1 (6 bases). Trimming took 3 bases from V and 7 from J, leaving 10 bases between them. This CDR3 is 13 amino acids long. Looked up from germline, CDR1 is MNHNY and CDR2 is SVGAGI (reference sequence). The CDR3: CASSYGTLQPQHF. The CDR3 nucleotides are TGTGCCAGCAGTTATGGGACACTACAGCCCCAGCATTTT.

The rearrangement links TRBV5-1 to TRBJ2-1; TRBD1 agrees at 9 bases. Trimming took 4 bases from V and 14 from J; bases not matched to a gene: 19. Germline CDR1 is SGHRS and CDR2 is YFSETQ. This CDR3 comprises 16 residues. CDR3 residues: CASSPLPGGQGGKEFF. The DNA of the CDR3 is TGCGCCAGCAGCCCACTGCCAGGGGGACAGGGCGGGAAAGAGTTCTTC.

V usage is TRBV7-9 and J usage is TRBJ1-1; D is possibly TRBD1 (5 bases). Deletions cut 1 base from V and 5 bases from J, with 11 bases between. The CDR3 consists of 14 residues. Germline values: CDR1 SEHNR, CDR2 FQNEAQ (reference sequence). For the CDR3, the DNA is TGTGCCAGCAGCTTAGGGGGGAGGGTTACTGAAGCTTTCTTT. Its translation is CASSLGGRVTEAFF.

The chain employs TRBV12-3 or TRBV12-4 and TRBJ2-2, with unresolved D. V gave up 5 bases and J gave up 5 bases, with 6 bases separating them. The CDR3 contains 12 residues. Here the CDR3 reads CASSELTGELFF. CDR3 DNA sequence: TGTGCCAGCAGTGAATTAACCGGGGAGCTGTTTTTT.

The rearrangement uses TRBV29-1 and TRBJ2-3; D perhaps matches TRBD1 (5 bases). The germline CDR1 and CDR2 sequences are SQVTM and ANQGSEA. This CDR3 comprises 13 residues. V lost 7 bases, J lost 2 bases, and 13 bases lay in between. CDR3: CSARQKLTDTQYF. Written as DNA, the CDR3 is TGCAGCGCCCGACAGAAGCTCACAGATACGCAGTATTTT.